These 10 T cell receptor beta chains were sequenced from one sample in a study of Graves' ophthalmopathy and Graves' hyperthyroidism. RNA transcripts yielded amplified TCR beta CDR3 regions. RT-PCR in the first round used HTBI primers; a second-round multiplex PCR followed. A single record per CDR3 protein comes from TCRdb applying MiXCR to the multiplex PCR reads. The sample consists of about 220,000 distinct CDR3 sequences, around a fifth of them appearing once. The specimen sequenced was peripheral blood. Source of these receptors: a woman aged 50 to 60 with Graves' ophthalmopathy.

The chain combines TRBV28 with TRBJ1-2, with 8 bases aligning to TRBD1. The ends lost 4 bases at V and 3 bases at J; junction bases unmatched: 4. The germline V gene has CDR1 MDHEN and CDR2 SYDVKM. The CDR3 is made up of 14 amino acids. The CDR3 reads CASSYPTGDYGYTF. The CDR3 DNA reads as TGTGCCAGCAGTTACCCGACAGGGGACTATGGCTACACCTTC.

This clonotype was detected ten times or more. This chain uses TRBV6-2 or TRBV6-3 with TRBJ2-2; possibly TRBD2 for D (6 bases). CDR1 MNHEY and CDR2 SVGEGT come from the germline V gene. The CDR3 spans 16 residues. Trimming removed 5 bases from V and 4 bases from J, with 17 bases in between. As DNA, the CDR3 is TGTGCCAGCAGTACCGCCGGAGGGCTTAGCACCGGGGAGCTGTTTTTT. Its protein product is CASSTAGGLSTGELFF.

This clonotype was seen at least ten times. The chain uses TRBV6-2 or TRBV6-3 and TRBJ2-5, with 8 nucleotides matching TRBD2. V gave up 6 bases and J gave up 5 bases; unmatched junction bases: 14. Germline V gene lookup returns CDR1 MNHEY and CDR2 SVGEGT. The CDR3 consists of 16 residues. The CDR3 sequence is CASSPAGAGELETQYF. CDR3 nucleotides: TGTGCCAGCAGCCCGGCGGGAGCGGGAGAGTTGGAGACCCAGTACTTC.

CDR3 sequence reads: CASSLFYDSTGNTIYF. Here the CDR3 DNA reads TGTGCCAGCAGCTTATTTTACGATTCGACAGGAAACACCATATATTTT. The chain combines TRBV7-8 with TRBJ1-3; D call uncertain. The ends were cut back, 2 bases at V and 4 bases at J, with 15 bases in the middle. This CDR3 region has 16 residues. Germline V gives CDR1 SGHVS, CDR2 FQNEAQ.

The table lists this clonotype with many counts. The rearrangement links TRBV5-1 to TRBJ2-2, with D maybe TRBD2 (6 bases). This CDR3 has 16 residues. V was shortened by 4 bases and J by 4 bases, with 17 bases between the two germline ends. Germline CDR1 is SGHRS and CDR2 is YFSETQ. The DNA of the CDR3 is TGCGCCAGCAGCCCGGGACTCCTTCACACCACCGGGGAGCTGTTTTTT. As protein: CASSPGLLHTTGELFF.

The chain has TRBV28 and TRBJ1-1; no firm D call. CDR3 length: 17 residues. Germline V gene lookup returns CDR1 MDHEN and CDR2 SYDVKM. V was shortened by 5 bases and J by 4 bases, with 23 bases between the two germline ends. The CDR3 DNA follows: TGTGCCAGCAGTCCCGTGTCGGAGGGAAGGTGGAGCACTGAAGCTTTCTTT. The encoded protein is CASSPVSEGRWSTEAFF.

This clonotype was picked up many times. The CDR3 loop reads CAISERTGGVETQYF. The CDR3 nucleotides read TGTGCCATCAGTGAGAGGACGGGAGGGGTTGAGACCCAGTACTTC. The chain has TRBV10-3 and TRBJ2-5; 8 bases line up with TRBD2. V shed 2 bases, J shed 5 bases, and the junction held 7 bases outside the gene matches. Germline V gene lookup returns CDR1 ENHRY and CDR2 SYGVKD. The CDR3 sequence is 15 residues long.

This clonotype was detected many times. The chain combines TRBV12-3 or TRBV12-4 with TRBJ2-7; 9 nucleotides match TRBD2. This CDR3 contains 15 residues. The J segment lost 4 bases and the V segment lost 6 bases, leaving 10 bases of the junction unmatched. This CDR3 reads CASRKTSGSTYEQYF. CDR3 in DNA: TGTGCCAGCAGGAAGACTAGCGGTTCCACGTACGAGCAGTACTTC.

This clonotype has ten or more counts. J is TRBJ1-5 and V is TRBV20-1; D gene unclear. Germline V gives CDR1 DFQATT, CDR2 SNEGSKA (reference sequence). The CDR3 runs to 12 residues. Trimming pared 7 bases from V and 4 bases from J, leaving 11 bases between. The CDR3 reads CSVTDRNQPQHF. CDR3 coding DNA: TGCAGTGTAACGGACCGGAATCAGCCCCAGCATTTT.

Ten or more counts support this clonotype. This chain connects TRBV12-3 or TRBV12-4 to TRBJ1-2; D may be TRBD1 (6 bases). Between the trimmed V and J ends, which lost 6 bases and 3 bases, there was a span of 14 bases. The CDR3 has 14 residues. The CDR3 reads CASSTHRVHYGYTF. In DNA, the CDR3 is TGTGCCAGCAGCACCCACAGGGTTCACTATGGCTACACCTTC.